A single T cell receptor (beta chain) is shown here with its context. These data are taken from a study of blood T cell repertoires in COVID-19. Methods used by the authors: Counts of nucleated cells, estimated from reference gene primer amplification, were obtained. Only in-frame clones appear in the TCRdb table, and some are missing; sequencing was by immunoSEQ multiplex PCR. V, J and clone size were drawn from that table, and D and trimming were deduced from the DNA. The table records about 220,000 clones, about 80% of them present only once. Participant reports of clinical history set cohort assignment. J was trimmed by 0 bases and V by 2 bases; bases with no gene match: 16. The CDR3 totals 19 residues. Per the germline V gene, CDR1 is SGHDT and CDR2 is YYEEEE.

The sequence was obtained from a woman in her 40s with acute COVID-19. The sample was PBMCs or T cells enriched from blood (not recorded which). The V call is TRBV5-6, the J call TRBJ2-7; the match to TRBD1 covers 8 bases. The CDR3 sequence is CASSFGFQGALLGSYEQYF. Here the CDR3 DNA reads TGTGCCAGCAGCTTTGGATTTCAGGGGGCGCTTCTAGGCTCCTACGAGCAGTACTTC.